These 10 T cell receptor beta chains were sequenced from one sample in a study of long-term antiretroviral therapy in people with HIV (dated by TCRdb to between 2022 and 2023). The immunoSEQ hsTCRB v3.0 assay was used at survey level resolution to sequence the TRB variable region. TCRdb re-hosts the immuneACCESS table, in-frame sequences only. Its copies lack some clones; in the studies checked, an unresolved V gene accounts for under half of them, and the cause for the rest is not known. Across this sample there are roughly 16,000 clones, with over 75% seen only once. Jointly, the top ten make up roughly 4.5% of the sample. The specimen was unsorted PBMCs, collected 0.1 years before starting antiretroviral therapy. All receptors derive from a man younger than 30 with HIV.

The chain is built from TRBV12-5 and TRBJ1-1; D unclear. The CDR3 has 13 residues. Trimming removed 0 bases at V and 3 bases at J, with 5 bases between. Germline values: CDR1 LGHNT, CDR2 FRNRAP. The CDR3 nucleotides are TGTGCTAGTGGTTTGGTCGGGGACACTGAAGCTTTCTTT. It translates to CASGLVGDTEAFF. Variable domain in full (rest from reference TRBV12-5 and TRBJ1-1): DARVTQTPRHKVTEMGQEVTMRCQPILGHNTVFWYRQTMMQGLELLAYFRNRAPLDDSGMPKDRFSAEMPDATLATLKIQPSEPRDSAVYFCASGLVGDTEAFFGQGTRLTVV.

The V gene is TRBV13, the J gene TRBJ2-5; unclear D gene. Trimming took off 5 bases at V and 1 base at J, with 5 bases between the two ends. Germline values: CDR1 PRHDT, CDR2 FYEKMQ (reference sequence). The CDR3 sequence is 12 residues long. Here the CDR3 reads CASSRLQETQYF. In nucleotides, the CDR3 is TGTGCCAGCAGCCGCCTCCAAGAGACCCAGTACTTC.

The chain employs TRBV4-3 and TRBJ2-1; 12 nucleotides match TRBD2. Germline lookup yields CDR1 LGHNA and CDR2 YSLEER. With 0 bases clipped from V and 9 bases from J, the junction kept 6 bases outside the gene matches. The CDR3 totals 16 residues. In nucleotides, the CDR3 is TGCGCCAGCAGCCAAGAAAGGACTAGCGGGATGGGTGAGCAGTTCTTC. This gives the protein CASSQERTSGMGEQFF.

J is TRBJ2-3 and V is TRBV29-1; either TRBD1 or TRBD2 may supply D (5 bases each). Trimming removed 6 bases at V and 2 bases at J, with 18 bases between. The CDR3 totals 15 residues. Germline assignment: CDR1 SQVTM and CDR2 ANQGSEA. CDR3 in amino acids: CSVDGTTEATDTQYF. CDR3 bases: TGCAGCGTGGACGGGACCACTGAAGCCACAGATACGCAGTATTTT.

This chain links TRBV7-3 with TRBJ1-1, with 8 bases matching TRBD1. Germline V gene lookup returns CDR1 SGHTA and CDR2 FQGTGA. There are 14 residues in the CDR3. V shed 3 bases, J shed 6 bases, and the junction held 6 bases outside the gene matches. The CDR3 bases are TGTGCCAGCAGCTTGGGGACAGGATCTTCTGAAGCTTTCTTT. Translation: CASSLGTGSSEAFF.

The chain carries TRBV7-9 and TRBJ2-7, with D perhaps TRBD2 (5 bases). Germline CDR1 and CDR2: SEHNR and FQNEAQ (reference sequence). The length of the CDR3 is 19 residues. V was cut by 3 bases and J by 2 bases, with 26 bases left in between. CDR3 residues: CASSFRRYSGKRRPYEQYF. The CDR3 region has the DNA TGTGCCAGCAGCTTTCGGCGGTATTCGGGGAAGCGCCGCCCCTACGAGCAGTACTTC.

The count of this clone is one. The V gene is TRBV2, the J gene TRBJ1-2; D may be TRBD1 (5 bases). Germline CDR1 is SNHLY and CDR2 is FYNNEI. This CDR3 contains 15 residues. V was shortened by 7 bases and J by 2 bases, with 17 bases between the two germline ends. The CDR3 DNA reads TGTGCCAGCACCCCTCGGGGGGAGTGGAACTATGGCTACACCTTC. The encoded protein is CASTPRGEWNYGYTF.

The rearrangement links TRBV2 to TRBJ2-7; no definite D call. Between the trimmed V and J ends, which lost 6 bases and 5 bases, there was a span of 8 bases. The CDR3 spans 11 residues. In germline, CDR1 is SNHLY, CDR2 FYNNEI. CDR3 in amino acids: CASRALDEQYF. CDR3 DNA sequence: TGTGCCAGCAGGGCATTGGACGAGCAGTACTTC.

This chain uses TRBV7-8 with TRBJ1-2; 10 bases line up with TRBD1. The germline V gene has CDR1 SGHVS and CDR2 FQNEAQ. With 6 bases clipped from V and 8 bases from J, the junction kept 6 bases outside the gene matches. There are 13 residues in the CDR3. The CDR3 bases are TGTGCCAGCAGGTCGGACAGGGGGATGGGCTACACCTTC. This codes for CASRSDRGMGYTF.

This chain joins TRBV5-6 and TRBJ2-3, with D tentatively TRBD2 (5 bases). Germline loops: CDR1 SGHDT, CDR2 YYEEEE. V was clipped by 4 bases and J by 6 bases, with 12 bases between them. This CDR3 is 13 amino acids long. The CDR3 protein is CASSRGGGDTQYF. CDR3 in DNA: TGTGCCAGCAGCCGAGGAGGTGGGGATACGCAGTATTTT.